The 5 T cell receptor beta chains listed next were all sequenced from one sample in a study of cytomegalovirus exposure and HLA in healthy donors. PCR primers comprised 60 Vbeta and 13 Jbeta primers. Method: immunoSEQ multiplex PCR; TCRdb's copy keeps in-frame clones and lacks some. The sample comprises about 150,000 clones, roughly 82% of which are singletons, and 5.5% to 8.5% rests with the top ten. Specimen: PBMCs. Source of these receptors: a woman aged 45-60 years in good health and CMV-seropositive.

The V gene is TRBV10-2, the J gene TRBJ2-7, with unresolved D. The CDR3 is 12 residues long. Germline V gene lookup returns CDR1 WSHSY and CDR2 SAAADI. The V end lost 5 bases, the J end lost 3 bases, and 8 bases lay between the germline ends. CDR3 residues: CASSLGLYEQYF. DNA of the CDR3: TGCGCCAGCAGTCTCGGTCTCTACGAGCAGTACTTC.

The CDR3 sequence is CASSLGGFPDTQYF. CDR3 coding DNA: TGTGCCAGCAGCTTAGGAGGCTTTCCAGATACGCAGTATTTT. This sequence joins TRBV5-6 and TRBJ2-3; weak D call: TRBD2 (5 bases). The CDR3 length is 14 residues. V gave up 2 bases and J gave up 4 bases, with 11 bases separating them. The germline CDR1 and CDR2 sequences are SGHDT and YYEEEE.

This chain uses TRBV9 with TRBJ1-1; D is uncertain. Trimming removed 4 bases from V and 8 bases from J, with 12 bases in between. This CDR3 spans 12 amino acids. The germline V gene encodes CDR1 SGDLS and CDR2 YYNGEE. CDR3 DNA sequence: TGTGCCAGCAGCCCCAATCCGAGAGAAGCTTTCTTT. This codes for CASSPNPREAFF.

This chain uses TRBV27 with TRBJ1-6; 7 bases fit TRBD1. Germline CDR1 and CDR2: MNHEY and SMNVEV (reference sequence). The V gene end was trimmed by 5 bases and the J gene end by 7 bases; junction bases not matched to a gene: 8. The CDR3 is 15 residues long. The CDR3 coding sequence is TGTGCCAGCAGTCCGGTGGGACAGCGGAATTCACCCCTCCACTTT. This codes for CASSPVGQRNSPLHF.

This sequence joins TRBV14 and TRBJ2-7; D is undetermined. The CDR3 runs 14 residues. Germline-derived CDR1 and CDR2 are SGHDN and FVKESK. V lost 2 bases and J 2 bases, leaving 10 bases between the germline ends. The CDR3 coding sequence is TGTGCCAGCAGCCAATTGGGCCAGCCCTACGAGCAGTACTTC. It yields the protein CASSQLGQPYEQYF.